This paragraph reports one T cell receptor (beta chain). These data are taken from a study of blood T cell repertoires in COVID-19. The germline V gene has CDR1 LGHDT and CDR2 YNNKEL (reference sequence). After removal of 1 base from V and 0 bases from J, the junction contained 14 bases not matched to a gene. CDR3 length: 19 residues. Per the original data handling: Amplification of reference gene primers was used by the study to estimate nucleated cell counts. Measured with immunoSEQ multiplex PCR; TCRdb has only the in-frame clones, and not every one. That table gives V, J and clone size, and the DNA gave D and trimming. This table has fewer than 50,000 clones, 80% to 90% appearing once.

Sequencing was performed on peripheral blood. The chain links TRBV3-1 (or the pseudogene TRBV3-2) to TRBJ1-1, with 7 bases identical to TRBD1. The receptor comes from a woman aged 80 or over with active or convalescent COVID-19. This CDR3 is CASSQATFGTVFMNTEAFF. CDR3 coding DNA: TGTGCCAGCAGCCAAGCAACCTTCGGGACAGTCTTCATGAACACTGAAGCTTTCTTT.